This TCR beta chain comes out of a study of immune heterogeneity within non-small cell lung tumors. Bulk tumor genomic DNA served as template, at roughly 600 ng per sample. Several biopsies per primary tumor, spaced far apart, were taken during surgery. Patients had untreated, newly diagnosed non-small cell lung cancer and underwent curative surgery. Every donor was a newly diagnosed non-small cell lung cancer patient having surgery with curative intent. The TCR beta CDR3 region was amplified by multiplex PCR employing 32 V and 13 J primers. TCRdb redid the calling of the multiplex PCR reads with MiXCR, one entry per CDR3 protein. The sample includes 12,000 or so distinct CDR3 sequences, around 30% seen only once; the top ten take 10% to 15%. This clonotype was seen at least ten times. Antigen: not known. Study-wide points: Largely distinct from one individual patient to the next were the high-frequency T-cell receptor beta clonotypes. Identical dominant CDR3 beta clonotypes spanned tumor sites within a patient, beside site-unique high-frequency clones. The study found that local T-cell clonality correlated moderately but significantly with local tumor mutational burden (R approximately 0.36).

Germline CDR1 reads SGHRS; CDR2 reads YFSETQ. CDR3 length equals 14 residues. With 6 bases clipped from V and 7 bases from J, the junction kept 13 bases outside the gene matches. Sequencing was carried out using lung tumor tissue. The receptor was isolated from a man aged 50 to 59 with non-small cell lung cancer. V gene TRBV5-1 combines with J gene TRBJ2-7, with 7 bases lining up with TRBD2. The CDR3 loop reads CASKSALAVGEQYF. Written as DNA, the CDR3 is TGCGCCAGCAAATCCGCCCTAGCGGTCGGGGAGCAGTACTTC. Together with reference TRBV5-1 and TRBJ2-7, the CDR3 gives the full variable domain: KAGVTQTPRYLIKTRGQQVTLSCSPISGHRSVSWYQQTPGQGLQFLFEYFSETQRNKGNFPGRFSGRQFSNSRSEMNVSTLELGDSALYLCASKSALAVGEQYFGPGTRLTVT.